Shown below are 24 T cell receptor beta chains from a single sample sequenced in a study of tumor and adjacent non-tumor tissue in lung cancer. This sample's RNA came from whole unsorted tissue. Three rounds of nested PCR, following a modified ARM-PCR protocol, produced the TCRbeta library. TCRdb reanalysed the multiplex PCR reads using MiXCR and keeps one entry per CDR3 protein. The top ten clones hold 37% of a sample with some 100,000 distinct CDR3 sequences, about 75% of them seen once. Sequencing was done on a sample of lung tumor tissue. The receptors were sampled from a woman aged 55-75 years with non-small cell lung cancer.

In the case of this clonotype: This may stem from a read error, because a much larger clone lies one nucleotide away. The final CDR3 position lacks the conserved phenylalanine or tryptophan, pointing to a likely read error. The chain recombines TRBV20-1 with TRBJ2-5; D remains ambiguous. Germline-derived CDR1 and CDR2 are DFQATT and SNEGSKA (reference sequence). The V end was cut by 6 bases, the J end by 5 bases, with 13 bases between. The CDR3 runs 12 residues. The CDR3 coding sequence is TGCAGTGCCCCAAAGGTTGTGGAGACCCAGTACTTA. It yields the protein CSAPKVVETQYL.

In the case of this clonotype: With a much larger clone just one base away, this may be a read error. The chain links TRBV12-3 or TRBV12-4 to TRBJ2-7; no definite D call. This CDR3 is built from 14 residues. The V and J ends lost 2 bases and 2 bases respectively, with 10 bases between them. The CDR3 bases are TGTGCCAGCAGTTTACAACCGAACCCCTACGAGCAGTACTTC. It encodes CASSLQPNPYEQYF.

Of note for this clonotype: One end of the junction varies from germline; a read error may be responsible. The rearrangement joins TRBV11-2 to TRBJ2-7, with 8 nucleotides matching TRBD2. The V gene's germline CDR1 is SGHAT and CDR2 FQNNGV. CDR3 length equals 15 residues. In DNA form, the CDR3 reads TGTGCTAGCAGCTACGGGATTAGCGGGGAGTACGAGCAGTACTTC. This codes for CASSYGISGEYEQYF.

In DNA, the CDR3 is TGTGCCAGCAGCTACGGGACTGGCGGGAGCTATGACCAGTACTTC. Protein: CASSYGTGGSYDQYF. This chain uses TRBV11-2 with TRBJ2-7; TRBD2 matches at 7 bases. With 4 bases clipped from V and 10 bases from J, the junction kept 16 bases outside the gene matches. The V gene's germline CDR1 is SGHAT and CDR2 FQNNGV. The length of the CDR3 is 15 residues. Based on the CDR3 plus reference TRBV11-2 and TRBJ2-7, the full variable domain is EAGVAQSPRYKIIEKRQSVAFWCNPISGHATLYWYQQILGQGPKLLIQFQNNGVVDDSQLPKDRFSAERLKGVDSTLKIQPAKLEDSAVYLCASSYGTGGSYDQYFGPGTRLTVT.

As concerns this clonotype: A read error may be the cause here, since a much bigger clone is one base away. This sequence joins TRBV6-1 and TRBJ1-1; D unresolved. This CDR3 is 13 amino acids long. Germline CDR1 and CDR2: MNHNS and SASEGT. CDR3 sequence reads: CANSESENTEAFF. In DNA form, the CDR3 reads TGTGCCAACAGTGAATCCGAGAACACTGAAGCTTTCTTT.

This clonotype was counted once. J is TRBJ2-3 and V is TRBV5-1; D may correspond to TRBD1 or TRBD2 (5 bases each). V dropped 6 bases and J dropped 3 bases, with 26 bases sitting between them. The CDR3 runs 18 residues. The germline CDR1 and CDR2 sequences are SGHRS and YFSETQ. CDR3 nucleotides: TGCGCCAGCACCCCCCGAGGGCAGGGTTTTCAGAGGACAGATACGCAGTATTTT. Protein product: CASTPRGQGFQRTDTQYF.

Concerning this clonotype: A much larger clone lies a single base off, so this may be a read error. The CDR3 protein is CASIQAGTPNTGELFF. The CDR3 bases are TGTGCCAGCATCCAAGCCGGGACACCGAACACCGGGGAGCTGTTTTTT. The V and J genes are TRBV4-2 and TRBJ2-2, with D possibly matching TRBD1 (6 bases). Germline values: CDR1 LGHNA, CDR2 YNFKEQ. The CDR3 loop spans 16 amino acids.

This clonotype appeared once. Relative to the germline gene, one junction end is altered; a read error may explain this. J is TRBJ2-7 and V is TRBV12-3 or TRBV12-4; D gene ambiguous. The CDR3 contains 11 residues. The CDR3 is CTSRNENEQYF. The CDR3 DNA follows: TGTACCAGCCGTAACGAGAACGAGCAGTACTTC.

Points on this clonotype: No conserved phenylalanine or tryptophan is present at the end of the CDR3, so a read error is the likely explanation. No DNA is shown, since the ends of the CDR3 on it are uncertain; the CDR3 is the one TCRdb lists. The rearrangement uses TRBV12-3 or TRBV12-4 and TRBJ1-2; the table's D call TRBD1 went unverified against the DNA. Termini included, the CDR3 measures 15 amino acids. CDR3 amino acids: CASSQTGATVGGYTL.

With regard to this clonotype: This may be a read error: a much more frequent sequence differs by one nucleotide. This chain uses TRBV7-2 with TRBJ1-1, with D tentatively TRBD1 (5 bases). Trimming left V 7 bases short and J 5 bases short, with 20 bases between. Looked up from germline, CDR1 is SGHTA and CDR2 is FQGNSA. The CDR3 contains 15 residues. The DNA for the CDR3 is TGTGCCAGCACCCTGGGCGGGGCGCGTACTACTGAAGCTTTCTTT. Translation: CASTLGGARTTEAFF.

The table lists this clonotype with many counts. The V call is TRBV6-5, the J call TRBJ1-2; 9 positions agree with TRBD1. V dropped 6 bases and J dropped 8; count of bases not matched to a gene: 4. Germline assignment: CDR1 MNHEY and CDR2 SVGAGI. CDR3 length: 12 residues. CDR3 loop: CASRRQGDGYTF. The CDR3 nucleotides are TGTGCCAGCAGACGACAGGGGGACGGCTACACCTTC.

As to this clonotype: Given a much more abundant clone one base away, this may be a read error. This chain uses TRBV20-1 with TRBJ1-1; TRBD1 is a possible D gene (5 bases). The CDR3 is made up of 16 amino acids. CDR1 and CDR2 from the germline V gene are DFQATT and SNEGSKA (reference sequence). The CDR3 here is CSARVPFAGMNTDAFF. CDR3 nucleotides: TGCAGTGCTAGAGTCCCCTTCGCAGGGATGAACACTGATGCTTTCTTT.

On this clonotype: A read error may be the cause here, since a much bigger clone is one base away. The V call is TRBV6-2 or TRBV6-3, the J call TRBJ2-1; TRBD2 might be the D (5 bases). V shed 5 bases and J shed 3 bases, with 14 bases lying between them. The CDR3 totals 15 residues. The V gene's germline CDR1 is MNHEY and CDR2 SVGEGT. In DNA, the CDR3 is TGTGCCAGCAGTACCTCTAGCCCATACTACAATGAGCAGTTCTTC. Encoded protein: CASSTSSPYYNEQFF.

A note on this clonotype: Relative to the germline gene, one junction end is altered; a read error may explain this. The J gene is TRBJ1-1, the V gene TRBV7-2, with a weak D call TRBD1 (6 bases). This CDR3 contains 15 residues. Germline V CDR1 and CDR2: SGHTA, FQGNSA. CDR3 DNA: TGTGCCAACAGCTTGGTTCGGGAGAGGGGGACTGAAGCTTTCTTT. Translation gives CANSLVRERGTEAFF.

A word on this clonotype: This likely comes from a read error, as the CDR3 has no conserved phenylalanine or tryptophan at its end. The chain has TRBV20-1 and TRBJ1-5; no definite D call. The germline gives CDR1 DFQATT, CDR2 SNEGSKA (reference sequence). Trimming removed 7 bases from V and 13 bases from J, with 20 bases in between. The CDR3 runs 12 residues. The CDR3 DNA follows: TGCAGTGTCGGGAGACGCAATCACCCTCAGCATGTT. Its protein is CSVGRRNHPQHV.

Comment on this clonotype: A read error may be the cause here, since a much bigger clone is one base away. This rearrangement joins TRBV20-1 to TRBJ2-7; tentatively, D is TRBD1 (6 bases). This CDR3 has 14 residues. V lost 5 bases to trimming and J lost 2 bases, with 16 bases between them. The germline CDR1 and CDR2 sequences are DFQATT and SNEGSKA (reference sequence). CDR3 in DNA: TGCAGTGCTTTAGACAGGCCGATAACCTACGAGCAGTACTTC. As protein: CSALDRPITYEQYF.

In regard to this clonotype: Compared with germline, one end of the junction differs, possibly owing to a read error. This chain connects TRBV10-1 to TRBJ2-3, with 11 positions matching TRBD2. From germline, CDR1 is WNHNN and CDR2 SYGVQD (reference sequence). This CDR3 comprises 17 residues. CDR3 DNA sequence: TGCGCCAGCTGTGACTCAGCTAGCGGGAGGAACGGGGATACGCAGTATTTT. It yields the protein CASCDSASGRNGDTQYF.

A remark on this clonotype: A much larger clone differs by one base, so this may be a read error. It is likely a read error, because the conserved phenylalanine at the end of the CDR3 is missing. This rearrangement joins TRBV12-3 or TRBV12-4 to TRBJ1-5, with D perhaps TRBD1 (5 bases). Trimming left V 3 bases short and J 4 bases short, with 16 bases between. The CDR3 is 16 residues long. The CDR3 sequence: CASSLGRVAPNQPQHS. The CDR3, as DNA: TGTGCCAGCAGTTTGGGGCGTGTAGCCCCAAATCAGCCCCAGCATTCT.

This chain connects TRBV14 to TRBJ1-1; possibly TRBD1 for D (5 bases). Germline-derived CDR1 and CDR2 are SGHDN and FVKESK. The CDR3 loop spans 14 amino acids. V gave up 7 bases and J gave up 11 bases, with 23 bases separating them. The CDR3 reads CASNRAGTSSGAFF. The CDR3 nucleotides read TGTGCCAGCAACCGAGCAGGGACTAGCTCGGGGGCTTTCTTT.

Points on this clonotype: A much larger clone differs by one base, so this may be a read error. The J gene is TRBJ2-2, the V gene TRBV10-1; D uncertain. Germline V gene lookup returns CDR1 WNHNN and CDR2 SYGVQD (reference sequence). The CDR3 is 15 residues long. V lost 2 bases, J lost 0 bases, and 7 bases lay in between. The CDR3: CASSEETPNTGELFF. As DNA, the CDR3 is TGCGCCAGCAGTGAGGAGACCCCGAACACCGGGGAGCTGTTTTTT.

The genes are TRBV20-1 and TRBJ2-7, with D hard to call. Germline V lookup: CDR1 DFQATT, CDR2 SNEGSKA (reference sequence). The CDR3 is 11 amino acids. The V and J ends lost 2 bases and 7 bases respectively, with 9 bases between them. CDR3 coding DNA: TGCAGTGCTAGAAGCAGGCTTGAGCAGTACTTC. Translation gives CSARSRLEQYF.

To note about this clonotype: This may be a read error, as it is one base from a much larger clone. The J gene is TRBJ2-2, the V gene TRBV12-3 or TRBV12-4; TRBD1 is a possible D gene (5 bases). This CDR3 is built from 16 residues. The germline V and J ends were trimmed by 6 bases and 4 bases, with 18 bases remaining between them. The CDR3 loop is CASRTDCTGPTGELFF. The CDR3, as DNA: TGTGCCAGCAGGACCGACTGTACAGGCCCCACCGGGGAGCTGTTTTTT.

The rearrangement links TRBV11-3 to TRBJ1-4; TRBD1 might be the D (5 bases). This CDR3 comprises 17 residues. CDR1 is SGHNT, CDR2 YENEEA, per germline. V gave up 7 bases and J gave up 4 bases, with 22 bases separating them. The CDR3 spells CASTFDSRDVINEKLFF. The DNA of the CDR3 is TGTGCCAGCACCTTTGACAGCCGAGATGTAATTAATGAAAAACTGTTTTTT. Drawing the rest from reference TRBV11-3 and TRBJ1-4, the complete variable domain is EAGVVQSPRYKIIEKKQPVAFWCNPISGHNTLYWYLQNLGQGPELLIRYENEEAVDDSQLPKDRFSAERLKGVDSTLKIQPAELGDSAVYLCASTFDSRDVINEKLFFGSGTQLSVL.

For this clonotype: A junction end diverges from the germline sequence, so it may reflect a read error. The V call is TRBV5-1, the J call TRBJ2-2, with D possibly matching TRBD2 (5 bases). Per germline, CDR1 SGHRS and CDR2 YFSETQ. The CDR3 totals 15 residues. CDR3 sequence (DNA): TGCGCCAGCAGATTGGCGACGGACCGGACCGGGGAGCTCTTTTTT. This gives the protein CASRLATDRTGELFF.